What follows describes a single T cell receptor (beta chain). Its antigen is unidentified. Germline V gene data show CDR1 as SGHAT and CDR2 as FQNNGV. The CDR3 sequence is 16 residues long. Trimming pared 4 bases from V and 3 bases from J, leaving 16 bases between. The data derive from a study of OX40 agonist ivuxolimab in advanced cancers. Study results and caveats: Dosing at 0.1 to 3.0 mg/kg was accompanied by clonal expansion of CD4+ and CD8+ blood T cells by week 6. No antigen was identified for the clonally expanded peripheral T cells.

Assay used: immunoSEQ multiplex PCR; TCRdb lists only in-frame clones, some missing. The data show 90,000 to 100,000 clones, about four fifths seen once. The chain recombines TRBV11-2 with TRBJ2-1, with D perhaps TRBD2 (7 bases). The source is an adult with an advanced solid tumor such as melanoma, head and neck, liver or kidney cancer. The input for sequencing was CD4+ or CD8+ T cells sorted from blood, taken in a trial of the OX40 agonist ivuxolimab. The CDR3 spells CASSYGRGASYNEQFF. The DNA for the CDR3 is TGTGCCAGCAGCTACGGACGGGGGGCCAGCTACAATGAGCAGTTCTTC.